This TCR beta chain comes out of a study of blood T cell repertoires in COVID-19. How the authors handled the data: Amplification from reference gene primers served as the basis for estimated nucleated cell counts. Assay used: immunoSEQ multiplex PCR; TCRdb lists only in-frame clones, some missing. V and J calls and clone size follow that table, whereas D and trimming were derived from the DNA. The repertoire consists of just over 300,000 clones, with approximately 89% occurring once and the leading ten covering approximately 9.8%. The CDR3 contains 11 residues. V was cut by 6 bases and J by 3 bases, with 6 bases left in between. Germline CDR1 reads SGHNT; CDR2 reads YENEEA. Researchers sorted participants into cohorts using their self-reported clinical history. Recovered participants had two consecutive negative NP/OP PCR tests, healthcare professional clearance, or symptom resolution.

Input material: PBMCs or T cells enriched from blood (not recorded which). The receptor's source is a woman aged 40 to 49 who had recovered from COVID-19. The chain joins TRBV11-3 to TRBJ2-7, with D unclear. The CDR3 DNA reads as TGTGCCAGCAGTCTACGCTACGAGCAGTACTTC. Translated, it gives CASSLRYEQYF.